Listed below are T cell receptor beta chains from one sample, sequenced in a study of identical twins. TCRdb passed the 5' RACE reads through MiXCR, listing each CDR3 protein once. The data contain roughly 690,000 distinct CDR3 sequences, about 20% of them singletons. These same data were also listed under a study on T cells expressing NK-cell markers.

Sequencing was performed on PBMCs. The receptors shown here come from a woman in her late teens or twenties in good health. CDR3s include the opening cysteine and the closing phenylalanine or tryptophan. The order of the fields is V gene, J gene, clone size, D gene, CDR3 protein, CDR3 DNA. A D gene is named only where the DNA matches it firmly. The size field is filled for only some rows; it gives once, few, many or a size class.

v_call: TRBV20-1
j_call: TRBJ2-3
clone_size: few
d_call: TRBD2
cdr3_aa: CSASPASGFPDTQYF
cdr3_nt: TGCAGTGCTAGCCCCGCTAGCGGGTTCCCAGATACGCAGTATTTT

v_call: TRBV30
j_call: TRBJ2-1
clone_size: NA
d_call: NA
cdr3_aa: CAWSYSSRDNEQFF
cdr3_nt: TGTGCCTGGAGCTACTCTTCTAGGGACAATGAGCAGTTCTTC

v_call: TRBV20-1
j_call: TRBJ1-1
clone_size: NA
d_call: NA
cdr3_aa: CSVRHTPRTEAFF
cdr3_nt: TGCAGTGTTCGACATACACCGAGGACTGAAGCTTTCTTT

v_call: TRBV24-1
j_call: TRBJ1-2
clone_size: NA
d_call: TRBD1
cdr3_aa: CATSAGTEYGYTF
cdr3_nt: TGTGCCACCAGTGCCGGGACAGAGTATGGCTACACCTTC

v_call: TRBV7-6
j_call: TRBJ2-5
clone_size: NA
d_call: NA
cdr3_aa: CASTLGAGSVETQYF
cdr3_nt: TGTGCCAGCACCCTAGGAGCAGGTTCGGTAGAGACCCAGTACTTC

v_call: TRBV18
j_call: TRBJ2-1
clone_size: few
d_call: NA
cdr3_aa: CASSPPVGNEQFF
cdr3_nt: TGTGCCAGCTCACCACCGGTAGGAAATGAGCAGTTCTTC

v_call: TRBV5-1
j_call: TRBJ2-1
clone_size: few
d_call: TRBD2
cdr3_aa: CASSPPSGGKHNEQFF
cdr3_nt: TGCGCCAGCAGCCCTCCTAGCGGGGGAAAACACAATGAGCAGTTCTTC

v_call: TRBV7-2
j_call: TRBJ1-1
clone_size: few
d_call: NA
cdr3_aa: CASSPYQLNTEAFF
cdr3_nt: TGTGCCAGCAGCCCCTACCAATTAAACACTGAAGCTTTCTTT

v_call: TRBV5-1
j_call: TRBJ1-1
clone_size: NA
d_call: NA
cdr3_aa: CASTRRGDSVGAFF
cdr3_nt: TGCGCCAGCACACGGAGAGGGGACTCGGTGGGAGCTTTCTTT

v_call: TRBV13
j_call: TRBJ2-5
clone_size: few
d_call: NA
cdr3_aa: CASSRGVETQYF
cdr3_nt: TGTGCCAGCAGCCGGGGAGTTGAGACCCAGTACTTC

v_call: TRBV10-3
j_call: TRBJ1-2
clone_size: NA
d_call: NA
cdr3_aa: CAISESSGTYPMRDGYTF
cdr3_nt: TGTGCCATCAGTGAGTCGTCCGGGACATACCCCATGAGGGATGGCTACACCTTC

v_call: TRBV10-3
j_call: TRBJ2-3
clone_size: NA
d_call: NA
cdr3_aa: CAIAAGQGGDTQYF
cdr3_nt: TGTGCCATAGCGGCGGGCCAGGGTGGCGACACGCAGTATTTT

v_call: TRBV5-1
j_call: TRBJ2-3
clone_size: few
d_call: NA
cdr3_aa: CASSPDYGQGTDTQYF
cdr3_nt: TGCGCCAGCAGCCCCGATTATGGACAAGGCACAGATACGCAGTATTTT

v_call: TRBV6-1
j_call: TRBJ2-3
clone_size: NA
d_call: NA
cdr3_aa: CASRSSGDSTDTQYF
cdr3_nt: TGTGCCAGCAGGAGCTCAGGGGATAGCACAGATACGCAGTATTTT

v_call: TRBV12-3/TRBV12-4
j_call: TRBJ2-7
clone_size: few
d_call: NA
cdr3_aa: CASSSSIGTPYLRQYF
cdr3_nt: TGTGCCAGCAGTTCCTCCATCGGGACTCCTTATCTAAGGCAGTACTTC

v_call: TRBV28
j_call: TRBJ2-6
clone_size: NA
d_call: NA
cdr3_aa: CASSSPGTPGANVLTF
cdr3_nt: TGTGCCAGCAGTTCACCCGGGACTCCTGGGGCCAACGTCCTGACTTTC

v_call: TRBV5-1
j_call: TRBJ2-3
clone_size: few
d_call: NA
cdr3_aa: CASSLRRLTDTQYF
cdr3_nt: TGCGCCAGCAGCTTGAGGCGGTTAACAGATACGCAGTATTTT

v_call: TRBV7-9
j_call: TRBJ1-6
clone_size: few
d_call: TRBD1
cdr3_aa: CASSIDRAGFSPLHF
cdr3_nt: TGTGCCAGCAGCATCGACAGGGCAGGATTTTCACCCCTCCACTTT

v_call: TRBV12-3/TRBV12-4
j_call: TRBJ1-1
clone_size: NA
d_call: NA
cdr3_aa: CASSLLDGAHLAFF
cdr3_nt: TGTGCCAGCAGTTTACTAGATGGCGCTCACTTGGCTTTCTTT

v_call: TRBV29-1
j_call: TRBJ2-7
clone_size: NA
d_call: NA
cdr3_aa: CSVGPGDYEQYF
cdr3_nt: TGCAGCGTTGGTCCAGGGGACTACGAGCAGTACTTC

v_call: TRBV3-1
j_call: TRBJ2-1
clone_size: NA
d_call: TRBD2
cdr3_aa: CASSQGTSGSTAQFF
cdr3_nt: TGTGCCAGCAGCCAAGGAACTAGCGGGAGTACAGCCCAGTTCTTC

v_call: TRBV5-1
j_call: TRBJ2-1
clone_size: many
d_call: TRBD2
cdr3_aa: CASSLVSGGATEQFF
cdr3_nt: TGCGCCAGCAGCTTGGTTAGCGGGGGGGCCACGGAGCAGTTCTTC

v_call: TRBV7-2
j_call: TRBJ2-7
clone_size: NA
d_call: NA
cdr3_aa: CASSLVGGFISYEQYF
cdr3_nt: TGTGCCAGCAGCTTAGTGGGCGGTTTTATCTCCTACGAGCAGTACTTC

v_call: TRBV3-1
j_call: TRBJ2-7
clone_size: many
d_call: NA
cdr3_aa: CASSPPLQVYEQYF
cdr3_nt: TGTGCCAGCAGTCCCCCTCTCCAAGTCTACGAGCAGTACTTC

v_call: TRBV20-1
j_call: TRBJ1-6
clone_size: NA
d_call: NA
cdr3_aa: CSARGTPGAYNSPLHF
cdr3_nt: TGCAGTGCTAGAGGGACCCCGGGGGCCTATAATTCACCCCTCCACTTT

v_call: TRBV20-1
j_call: TRBJ2-1
clone_size: NA
d_call: TRBD1
cdr3_aa: CSARETAGGPQYNEQFF
cdr3_nt: TGCAGTGCTAGAGAAACCGCAGGGGGCCCACAATACAATGAGCAGTTCTTC

v_call: TRBV5-1
j_call: TRBJ2-7
clone_size: NA
d_call: NA
cdr3_aa: CASSLRDQRREQYF
cdr3_nt: TGCGCCAGCAGCTTGCGGGATCAGCGTCGGGAGCAGTACTTC

v_call: TRBV29-1
j_call: TRBJ2-7
clone_size: NA
d_call: NA
cdr3_aa: CSVEERGTGYEQYF
cdr3_nt: TGCAGCGTTGAAGAAAGAGGAACCGGCTACGAGCAGTACTTC

v_call: TRBV5-1
j_call: TRBJ2-1
clone_size: once
d_call: NA
cdr3_aa: CASSRGLVSGAYNEQFF
cdr3_nt: TGCGCCAGCAGCCGAGGGTTGGTTTCAGGGGCCTACAATGAGCAGTTCTTC

v_call: TRBV7-6
j_call: TRBJ2-3
clone_size: NA
d_call: TRBD2
cdr3_aa: CASSSGLTNTQYF
cdr3_nt: TGTGCCAGCTCTAGCGGTCTCACGAATACGCAGTATTTT

v_call: TRBV12-3/TRBV12-4
j_call: TRBJ2-5
clone_size: many
d_call: NA
cdr3_aa: CASSFQETQYF
cdr3_nt: TGCGCCAGCAGCTTCCAAGAGACCCAGTACTTC

v_call: TRBV7-2
j_call: TRBJ2-2
clone_size: NA
d_call: NA
cdr3_aa: CASSLSQVGELFF
cdr3_nt: TGTGCCAGCAGCCTCTCTCAAGTAGGGGAGCTGTTTTTT

v_call: TRBV5-1
j_call: TRBJ2-1
clone_size: NA
d_call: NA
cdr3_aa: CASSSLGRLTYNEQFF
cdr3_nt: TGCGCCAGCAGCTCATTGGGACGATTAACCTACAATGAGCAGTTCTTC

v_call: TRBV28
j_call: TRBJ2-5
clone_size: NA
d_call: TRBD1
cdr3_aa: CAIGDREPPEETQYF
cdr3_nt: TGTGCCATCGGAGACAGGGAACCCCCGGAAGAGACCCAGTACTTC

v_call: TRBV3-1
j_call: TRBJ2-1
clone_size: many
d_call: NA
cdr3_aa: CASSPTADSYNEQFF
cdr3_nt: TGTGCCAGCAGCCCCACGGCGGACTCCTACAATGAGCAGTTCTTC

v_call: TRBV9
j_call: TRBJ1-6
clone_size: NA
d_call: NA
cdr3_aa: CASSVEWGNSPLHF
cdr3_nt: TGTGCCAGCAGCGTAGAATGGGGGAATTCACCCCTCCACTTT

v_call: TRBV6-1
j_call: TRBJ1-4
clone_size: NA
d_call: NA
cdr3_aa: CASSVRVANEKLFF
cdr3_nt: TGTGCCAGCAGCGTCAGGGTTGCTAATGAAAAACTGTTTTTT

v_call: TRBV29-1
j_call: TRBJ1-2
clone_size: few
d_call: NA
cdr3_aa: CSVWLVVEPYGYTF
cdr3_nt: TGCAGCGTTTGGCTGGTAGTAGAGCCCTATGGCTACACCTTC

v_call: TRBV20-1
j_call: TRBJ1-5
clone_size: many
d_call: NA
cdr3_aa: CSVRARDRAQHF
cdr3_nt: TGCAGTGTCCGAGCGCGCGATCGGGCCCAGCATTTT

v_call: TRBV4-3
j_call: TRBJ2-1
clone_size: NA
d_call: TRBD2
cdr3_aa: CASSLPPASGRRTYNEQFF
cdr3_nt: TGCGCCAGCAGCCTACCACCGGCTAGCGGGAGAAGGACCTACAATGAGCAGTTCTTC

v_call: TRBV27
j_call: TRBJ2-1
clone_size: few
d_call: TRBD2
cdr3_aa: CASSGTSGSRFNEQFF
cdr3_nt: TGTGCCAGCAGCGGGACTAGCGGGAGCCGCTTCAATGAGCAGTTCTTC

v_call: TRBV7-8
j_call: TRBJ2-7
clone_size: NA
d_call: NA
cdr3_aa: CASSQFYEQYF
cdr3_nt: TGTGCCAGCAGCCAATTCTACGAGCAGTACTTC

v_call: TRBV15
j_call: TRBJ2-1
clone_size: NA
d_call: TRBD2
cdr3_aa: CATSSRSGSGEQFF
cdr3_nt: TGTGCCACCAGCAGCCGGAGCGGGAGTGGTGAGCAGTTCTTC

v_call: TRBV15
j_call: TRBJ2-7
clone_size: NA
d_call: NA
cdr3_aa: CATGGDRSSYEQYF
cdr3_nt: TGTGCCACCGGGGGGGACAGGAGCTCCTACGAGCAGTACTTC

v_call: TRBV10-3
j_call: TRBJ2-7
clone_size: NA
d_call: TRBD2
cdr3_aa: CAISDPAGGRRSSYEQYF
cdr3_nt: TGTGCCATCAGTGACCCAGCGGGAGGGCGCCGGAGCTCCTACGAGCAGTACTTC

v_call: TRBV20-1
j_call: TRBJ2-3
clone_size: NA
d_call: TRBD1
cdr3_aa: CSAVRQGRDTQYF
cdr3_nt: TGCAGTGCGGTTAGACAGGGCAGAGATACGCAGTATTTT

v_call: TRBV11-2
j_call: TRBJ2-1
clone_size: few
d_call: TRBD2
cdr3_aa: CASSLRGLENNEQFF
cdr3_nt: TGTGCCAGCAGCTTACGGGGACTAGAGAACAATGAGCAGTTCTTC

v_call: TRBV20-1
j_call: TRBJ1-2
clone_size: few
d_call: NA
cdr3_aa: CSASYRPTLYGYTF
cdr3_nt: TGCAGTGCTAGCTACAGACCGACCCTTTATGGCTACACCTTC

v_call: TRBV12-3/TRBV12-4
j_call: TRBJ2-1
clone_size: many
d_call: NA
cdr3_aa: CASSFGGYHEQFF
cdr3_nt: TGTGCCAGCAGTTTTGGGGGGTATCATGAGCAGTTCTTC

v_call: TRBV20-1
j_call: TRBJ2-1
clone_size: many
d_call: NA
cdr3_aa: CSASNRVVHEQFF
cdr3_nt: TGCAGTGCTAGCAACAGAGTAGTCCATGAGCAGTTCTTC

v_call: TRBV20-1
j_call: TRBJ2-7
clone_size: NA
d_call: TRBD2
cdr3_aa: CSARYASGSHEQYF
cdr3_nt: TGCAGTGCTAGATATGCTAGCGGGAGTCACGAGCAGTACTTC

v_call: TRBV25-1
j_call: TRBJ2-1
clone_size: NA
d_call: NA
cdr3_aa: CASSDTGYNEQFF
cdr3_nt: TGTGCCAGCAGTGATACAGGTTACAATGAGCAGTTCTTC

v_call: TRBV12-3/TRBV12-4
j_call: TRBJ1-2
clone_size: few
d_call: TRBD1
cdr3_aa: CASTPWTGRHGYTF
cdr3_nt: TGTGCCAGCACCCCCTGGACAGGGCGTCATGGCTACACCTTC

v_call: TRBV7-2
j_call: TRBJ1-5
clone_size: many
d_call: NA
cdr3_aa: CASSLRGSGVKPQHF
cdr3_nt: TGTGCCAGCAGCTTGAGGGGCTCCGGGGTCAAGCCCCAGCATTTT

v_call: TRBV19
j_call: TRBJ2-1
clone_size: few
d_call: NA
cdr3_aa: CASSMIGQPNEQFF
cdr3_nt: TGTGCCAGTAGTATGATCGGACAACCCAATGAGCAGTTCTTC

v_call: TRBV5-1
j_call: TRBJ2-2
clone_size: NA
d_call: NA
cdr3_aa: CASSLAVAPTGELFF
cdr3_nt: TGCGCCAGCAGCTTGGCGGTAGCGCCAACCGGGGAGCTGTTTTTT

v_call: TRBV27
j_call: TRBJ2-2
clone_size: NA
d_call: NA
cdr3_aa: CASSLPSDSTGELFF
cdr3_nt: TGTGCCAGCAGTTTACCTAGCGACTCCACCGGGGAGCTGTTTTTT

v_call: TRBV20-1
j_call: TRBJ2-1
clone_size: NA
d_call: TRBD2
cdr3_aa: CSAPPRGGGRNEQFF
cdr3_nt: TGCAGTGCTCCCCCCCGTGGGGGGGGGAGGAATGAGCAGTTCTTC

v_call: TRBV12-3/TRBV12-4
j_call: TRBJ1-1
clone_size: few
d_call: NA
cdr3_aa: CASISLATTEAFF
cdr3_nt: TGTGCCAGCATTTCCCTGGCCACTACTGAAGCTTTCTTT

v_call: TRBV4-3
j_call: TRBJ2-2
clone_size: NA
d_call: NA
cdr3_aa: CASSFGAGGGGELFF
cdr3_nt: TGCGCCAGCAGCTTTGGAGCCGGGGGTGGCGGGGAGCTGTTTTTT